This T cell receptor beta chain was found in a study of CD8 T cells in Susac syndrome. Reverse transcription used roughly 0.45 to 1 ug RNA and random hexamers. The authors amplified TCR beta CDR3 across 54 Vbeta and 13 Jbeta using immunoSEQ multiplex PCR. In TCRdb, the immunoSEQ multiplex PCR reads were re-called with MiXCR into one record per CDR3 protein. Seen here are 180,000 or so distinct CDR3 sequences, more than 90% observed once, and the top ten hold about 0.13%. Sequencing of TCR beta drew on CD8+ and CD4+ T cells from blood. The J segment lost 1 base and the V segment lost 6 bases, leaving 10 bases of the junction unmatched. Germline V gene sequence: CDR1 DFQATT, CDR2 SNEGSKA (reference sequence). The CDR3 is 17 amino acids.

The chain carries TRBV20-1 and TRBJ1-6; TRBD1 aligns across 9 bases. The sample consisted of CD4+ T cells from PBMCs. This receptor was taken from a human donor in good health. CDR3 loop: CSAPSLGQGSYNSPLHF. The CDR3 DNA follows: TGCAGTGCCCCATCCTTGGGACAGGGATCCTATAATTCACCCCTCCACTTT.